The sequence of this T cell receptor beta chain was determined in a study of blood T cell repertoires in COVID-19 (dated by TCRdb to 2020 to 2021). About the study as a whole: The collaborator samples originated in the United States, Italy and Spain and spanned the acute and convalescent phases of COVID-19. The prospective study material was composed of cDNA or gDNA derived from T cells, B-cell-depleted T cells, or PBMCs. Subjects who had been exposed to COVID-19, were actively infected with it, or had recovered from it provided the deeply sampled blood TCRbeta repertoires that made up the dataset. The repertoires were released in a freely available public database meant as a resource for research on the immune response to SARS-CoV-2. Samples were obtained from the ongoing ImmuneRACE study (first 160 participants) and from about 1,300 subjects provided by 6 global collaborators. A de-identified subject ID, COVID-19 status, age in years and sex were almost always included in the sample metadata. HLA class I and class II types, where available, came from metadata supplied by the sample provider rather than from assay-based typing.

Comments on this clone: The antigen it recognizes is unknown. Base qualities are not at hand, and no much larger clone is one base apart.

Points the paper makes about the study in general: How much clinical and demographic metadata was included differed by source and by participant, and the metadata was provided uncurated.

A second Seattle source provided samples from volunteer blood donors who had recovered from COVID-19. Whole blood was collected in K2EDTA tubes by collaborating institutions according to the institutions' own protocols. For TCRbeta analysis, collaborators shipped samples as frozen whole blood, isolated PBMCs, or DNA extracted from either of those sample types. The immunoSEQ Assay, a bias-controlled multiplex PCR, was used to amplify TCRbeta CDR3 regions from genomic DNA. The published analysis was carried out like this. Nucleated cell counts per sample were estimated from amplification of reference gene primers within the assay. To quantify the absolute abundance of each unique TCRbeta CDR3 rearrangement, sequence reads were collapsed and filtered. For each sample, productive Simpson clonality was calculated by taking the square root of Simpson's diversity index across productive rearrangements. Held by TCRdb, this immuneACCESS table contains in-frame sequences only and omits some clones. Under half of the omission traces to an unresolved V gene where checked; the cause of the rest is unknown. The V and J calls and the clone size are those of that table, but D and trimming were determined from the DNA. The sample table contains hundreds of thousands of clones; only one count was recorded for about 93% of them. The ten largest clones take up roughly 3% of the sample.

The V end loses 7 bases and the J end loses 7 bases, and a stretch of 14 bases separates them. Reading from cysteine to phenylalanine, the CDR3 counts 13 amino acids. The only DNA kept is the CDR3, 39 bases in frame from the first base. The sequence is built from TRBV12-3 or TRBV12-4 and TRBJ2-1; the D gene is possibly TRBD1, with 6 bases matching. Material: peripheral blood. The sequence came from a woman in her late teens or twenties who had recovered from COVID-19. Here is the DNA: TGTGCCAGCACAGGGGCCCTCAGGAATGAGCAGTTCTTC. This codes for CASTGALRNEQFF.